Below are 22 T cell receptor beta chains sequenced from a single sample in a study of T cell responses to AZD1222 COVID-19 vaccine. Measured with immunoSEQ multiplex PCR; TCRdb has only the in-frame clones, and not every one. The sample has about 150,000 clones, 90% seen once. The sequencing used peripheral blood, collected 28 days after the second AZD1222 dose. The origin of the receptors is an adult who received the AZD1222 COVID-19 vaccine.

The chain uses TRBV18 and TRBJ1-3, with D uncertain. Trimming took off 3 bases at V and 0 bases at J, with 18 bases between the two ends. Germline values: CDR1 KGHSH, CDR2 LQKENI. This CDR3 has 18 residues. CDR3: CASSPSGPTASSGNTIYF. DNA for the CDR3: TGTGCCAGCTCACCCTCTGGGCCCACAGCGAGCTCTGGAAACACCATATATTTT.

The chain is built from TRBV19 and TRBJ2-1; 9 positions match TRBD1. Germline CDR1 reads LNHDA; CDR2 reads SQIVND (reference sequence). CDR3 length: 14 amino acids. Unmatched junction bases numbered 10, after V lost 7 bases and J lost 9 bases. Written as DNA, the CDR3 is TGTGCCAGTACGAGGACAGGGGACGGGGGTGAGCAGTTCTTC. This gives the protein CASTRTGDGGEQFF.

V and J are TRBV15 and TRBJ1-4, with TRBD1 identical over 9 bases. The junction had 13 bases not matched to a gene; V was cut back by 6 bases and J by 8 bases. The CDR3 covers 16 residues. The germline V gene encodes CDR1 LNHNV and CDR2 YYDKDF (reference sequence). CDR3 in amino acids: CATRRDREASVEKLFF. As DNA, the CDR3 is TGTGCCACCAGGCGGGACAGGGAGGCCTCGGTGGAAAAACTGTTTTTT.

V and J are TRBV11-2 and TRBJ2-3, with D uncertain. Germline assignment: CDR1 SGHAT and CDR2 FQNNGV. Deletions cut 3 bases from V and 3 bases from J, with 10 bases between. This CDR3 contains 14 residues. The CDR3 DNA sequence: TGTGCCAGCAGCTTGGGTGGGTGGACAGATACGCAGTATTTT. It is translated as CASSLGGWTDTQYF.

This clone was seen a handful of times. This rearrangement joins TRBV6-5 to TRBJ2-7, with D possibly being TRBD2 (6 bases). The ends were cut back, 8 bases at V and 3 bases at J, with 14 bases in the middle. Germline V gives CDR1 MNHEY, CDR2 SVGAGI. The CDR3 runs to 13 residues. In DNA form, the CDR3 reads TGTGCCAGCTCGCGGGACGGATTCTACGAGCAGTACTTC. Translation: CASSRDGFYEQYF.

V gene TRBV4-3 combines with J gene TRBJ2-5; a weak D match, TRBD2 (6 bases). The V end lost 0 bases, the J end lost 2 bases, and 10 bases lay between the germline ends. Germline V gene lookup returns CDR1 LGHNA and CDR2 YSLEER. The CDR3 contains 15 residues. CDR3 residues: CASSQDRAGQETQYF. In DNA, the CDR3 is TGCGCCAGCAGCCAAGATCGGGCGGGGCAAGAGACCCAGTACTTC.

The J gene is TRBJ1-1, the V gene TRBV28; D is possibly TRBD1 (5 bases). This CDR3 is 15 amino acids long. CDR1 and CDR2 from the germline V gene are MDHEN and SYDVKM. V was shortened by 5 bases and J by 4 bases, with 17 bases between the two germline ends. The CDR3 loop reads CASSPNMFGGTEAFF. The CDR3 DNA sequence: TGTGCCAGCAGTCCTAATATGTTCGGGGGCACTGAAGCTTTCTTT.

V is TRBV19 and J is TRBJ1-5; D unresolved. This CDR3 has 15 amino acids. Trimming shortened V by 4 bases and J by 4 bases, and 14 bases separated the two germline ends. Germline CDR1 LNHDA, CDR2 SQIVND (reference sequence). CDR3 nucleotide sequence: TGTGCCAGTAGTACCTTCCCTGGACCGAATCAGCCCCAGCATTTT. Translation: CASSTFPGPNQPQHF.

The chain has TRBV5-4 and TRBJ1-6, with TRBD1 as a possible D gene (5 bases). Germline-derived CDR1 and CDR2 are SGHNT and YYREEE (reference sequence). Trimming removed 0 bases from V and 9 bases from J, with 13 bases in between. There are 15 residues in the CDR3. CDR3 nucleotide sequence: TGTGCCAGCAGCTTGGGGACCTTGGGGGGTTCACCCCTCCACTTT. Translating gives CASSLGTLGGSPLHF.

The V and J genes are TRBV2 and TRBJ1-1, with D unresolved. The CDR3 is 14 residues long. Germline V gives CDR1 SNHLY, CDR2 FYNNEI. V was pared by 4 bases and J by 4 bases, with 13 bases between. The CDR3 DNA follows: TGTGCCAGCAGTGTCGCTCGGGAGTCCACTGAAGCTTTCTTT. Translating it yields CASSVARESTEAFF.

This chain links TRBV7-9 with TRBJ2-7, with a weak D call TRBD2 (5 bases). The CDR3 contains 14 residues. V was clipped by 9 bases and J by 6 bases, with 21 bases between them. Looked up from germline, CDR1 is SEHNR and CDR2 is FQNEAQ (reference sequence). The CDR3 DNA is TGTGCCAGTGCGAGTAGCGCAAAGTCGGGCGAGCAGTACTTC. Residues: CASASSAKSGEQYF.

V is TRBV4-3 and J is TRBJ2-1; D ambiguous. Germline-derived CDR1 and CDR2 are LGHNA and YSLEER. The CDR3 spans 14 residues. The V end lost 0 bases, the J end lost 9 bases, and 12 bases lay between the germline ends. The CDR3 DNA reads TGCGCCAGCAGCCAAGATCGCGGTTTCGGTGAGCAGTTCTTC. Residues: CASSQDRGFGEQFF.

The V gene is TRBV28, the J gene TRBJ1-4; D is uncertain. This CDR3 contains 15 residues. In germline, CDR1 is MDHEN, CDR2 SYDVKM. The V end lost 7 bases, the J end lost 5 bases, and 17 bases lay between the germline ends. Here the CDR3 reads CASTLGGPQNEKLFF. The CDR3 DNA reads TGTGCCAGCACCCTCGGAGGACCGCAGAATGAAAAACTGTTTTTT.

This rearrangement joins TRBV2 to TRBJ2-4; D is unclear. The germline V gene has CDR1 SNHLY and CDR2 FYNNEI. V was shortened by 6 bases and J by 0 bases, with 12 bases between the two germline ends. The CDR3 has 15 amino acids. Written as DNA, the CDR3 is TGTGCCAGCAGCCGTGAAGACGGAGCCAAAAACATTCAGTACTTC. Residues: CASSREDGAKNIQYF.

The chain has TRBV2 and TRBJ1-6, with D possibly matching TRBD1 (5 bases). CDR1 SNHLY and CDR2 FYNNEI come from the germline V gene. V was cut by 4 bases and J by 6 bases, with 7 bases left in between. This CDR3 is 13 amino acids long. The CDR3 region has the DNA TGTGCCAGCAGTGGGCAGGGTAATTCACCCCTCCACTTT. Its protein product is CASSGQGNSPLHF.

In this sample, this clone turned up once. V and J are TRBV28 and TRBJ1-1; D unresolved. The V and J ends lost 6 bases and 1 base respectively, with 21 bases between them. Germline CDR1 reads MDHEN; CDR2 reads SYDVKM. This CDR3 spans 17 amino acids. The CDR3 DNA follows: TGTGCCAGCAGACCCCCCACCCGCCACAGCGGGAACACTGAAGCTTTCTTT. It codes for CASRPPTRHSGNTEAFF.

This clone came up once. This chain connects TRBV10-3 to TRBJ2-5; D perhaps matches TRBD1 (5 bases). CDR3 size: 14 residues. Per the germline V gene, CDR1 is ENHRY and CDR2 is SYGVKD. The germline V and J ends were trimmed by 5 bases and 1 base, with 11 bases remaining between them. In DNA, the CDR3 is TGTGCCATCAGTTGGGGCGGCACCCAAGAGACCCAGTACTTC. Protein product: CAISWGGTQETQYF.

This clone was seen just once. V and J are TRBV7-9 and TRBJ1-5, with D unresolved. There are 13 residues in the CDR3. Deletions cut 0 bases from V and 5 bases from J, with 5 bases between. Germline V CDR1 and CDR2: SEHNR, FQNEAQ (reference sequence). The CDR3 loop is CASSLAQDQPQHF. The CDR3 DNA sequence: TGTGCCAGCAGCTTAGCGCAAGATCAGCCCCAGCATTTT.

This sequence joins TRBV5-1 and TRBJ1-5; no firm D call. V lost 0 bases and J 3 bases, leaving 13 bases between the germline ends. CDR1 and CDR2 from the germline V gene are SGHRS and YFSETQ. The CDR3 spans 16 residues. For the CDR3, the DNA is TGCGCCAGCAGCTTGGGGCACCTTCGGGCCAATCAGCCCCAGCATTTT. It encodes CASSLGHLRANQPQHF.

CDR3 region: CAWSALRLRSTDTQYF. The CDR3 coding sequence is TGTGCCTGGAGTGCGCTTAGGCTAAGGAGCACAGATACGCAGTATTTT. The V gene is TRBV30, the J gene TRBJ2-3; D unclear. V lost 1 base and J 0 bases, leaving 14 bases between the germline ends. Germline V gene data show CDR1 as GTSNPN and CDR2 as SVGIG (reference sequence). The CDR3 contains 16 residues.

This chain uses TRBV19 with TRBJ1-6; D gene uncertain. CDR1 and CDR2 (germline): LNHDA, SQIVND (reference sequence). The ends were cut back, 4 bases at V and 6 bases at J, with 7 bases in the middle. CDR3 length: 13 amino acids. CDR3 loop: CASSTDGNSPLHF. The CDR3 DNA is TGTGCCAGTAGTACAGACGGTAATTCACCCCTCCACTTT. The full variable domain, rest sourced from reference TRBV19 and TRBJ1-6, is DGGITQSPKYLFRKEGQNVTLSCEQNLNHDAMYWYRQDPGQGLRLIYYSQIVNDFQKGDIAEGYSVSREKKESFPLTVTSAQKNPTAFYLCASSTDGNSPLHFGNGTRLTVT.

The chain recombines TRBV7-3 with TRBJ1-6; D may be TRBD1 (6 bases). The CDR3 runs 15 residues. The ends were cut back, 2 bases at V and 6 bases at J, with 11 bases in the middle. CDR1 SGHTA and CDR2 FQGTGA come from the germline V gene. The CDR3 reads CASSLEGTSNSPLHF. CDR3 in DNA: TGTGCCAGCAGCTTAGAGGGGACATCTAATTCACCCCTCCACTTT.